Listed below are T cell receptor beta chains from one sample, sequenced in a study of blood T cell repertoires in COVID-19. The method was immunoSEQ multiplex PCR; TCRdb's version includes in-frame clones alone and lacks a portion of them. The data show 100,000 to 150,000 clones, around four fifths seen once. Specimen: peripheral blood. The source of these receptors is a middle-aged man with active or convalescent COVID-19. CDR3s include the opening cysteine and the closing phenylalanine or tryptophan. A D gene is named only where the DNA matches it firmly. Some rows mark clone size as missing; the rest say once, few, many or name a class of expanded clone.

TRBV6-5	TRBJ2-5	-	16	TRBD1	TGTGCCAGCAGTTACTCGCCGGACAGGATGGGAGAGACCCAGTACTTC	CASSYSPDRMGETQYF
TRBV6-1	TRBJ1-5	-	13	-	TGTGCCAGCAGTGACAGGGAATCGCAGCCCCAGCATTTT	CASSDRESQPQHF
TRBV6-5	TRBJ1-2	-	14	-	TGTGCCAGCAGTTACTCGAGGATGGCATCTGGCTACACCTTC	CASSYSRMASGYTF
TRBV6-5	TRBJ1-2	-	14	-	TGTGCCAGCAGCTCCGCGGGATCTAACTATGGCTACACCTTC	CASSSAGSNYGYTF
TRBV29-1	TRBJ1-3	-	14	-	TGCAGCGTTGAAGCGGAGGTCTCTGGAAACACCATATATTTT	CSVEAEVSGNTIYF
TRBV7-3	TRBJ2-3	-	15	-	TGTGCCAGCAGCACAATAGCAGCTGGCACAGATACGCAGTATTTT	CASSTIAAGTDTQYF
TRBV15	TRBJ1-6	-	17	-	TGTGCCACCAGCAGAGATCTTAGGGCCGGGGGGAATTCACCCCTCCACTTT	CATSRDLRAGGNSPLHF
TRBV11-2	TRBJ2-5	-	15	TRBD1	TGTGCCAGCAGCTCTCAGACAGGGGTATGGGAGACCCAGTACTTC	CASSSQTGVWETQYF
TRBV3-1/TRBV3-2	TRBJ2-2	many	15	TRBD2	TGTGCCAGCAGCCTCGGGGGGGCCCGCACCGGGGAGCTGTTTTTT	CASSLGGARTGELFF
TRBV5-3	TRBJ1-3	-	17	-	TGTGCCAGAAGCCCCACCCCCTGGGCCAACTCTGGAAACACCATATATTTT	CARSPTPWANSGNTIYF
TRBV7-6	TRBJ2-1	-	16	TRBD2	TGTGCCAGCAGCTATTCGGGAAAGCGGGGGGGCCATGAGCAGTTCTTC	CASSYSGKRGGHEQFF
TRBV6-5	TRBJ2-5	-	15	TRBD2	TGTGCCAGCAGTTACTCCGGGACTAGTCAAGAGACCCAGTACTTC	CASSYSGTSQETQYF
TRBV27	TRBJ2-7	few	14	-	TGTGCCAGCAGTATCACGGGACACCCCTACGAGCAGTACTTC	CASSITGHPYEQYF
TRBV5-5	TRBJ1-1	-	14	-	TGTGCCAGCAGCTTTCTTTCCGTGAACACTGAAGCTTTCTTT	CASSFLSVNTEAFF
TRBV28	TRBJ2-5	-	16	TRBD2	TGTGCCAGCAGTTTATTCCTAGCGGGGACCCAAGAGACCCAGTACTTC	CASSLFLAGTQETQYF
TRBV11-2	TRBJ2-1	-	11	-	TGTGCCAGCAGCTTGAGGGGGAAGCAGTTCTTC	CASSLRGKQFF
TRBV5-4	TRBJ2-2	-	15	-	TGTGCCAGCAGCTATGGACAGAGGGACACCGGGGAGCTGTTTTTT	CASSYGQRDTGELFF
TRBV9	TRBJ2-7	few	14	-	TGTGCCAGCAGCGTAGAAGGGGCCCAGGGCGAGCAGTACTTC	CASSVEGAQGEQYF
TRBV19	TRBJ1-6	-	17	-	TGTGCCAGTAGTAAACGACAGGCTAGCTCCTATAATTCACCCCTCCACTTT	CASSKRQASSYNSPLHF
TRBV29-1	TRBJ1-4	-	11	-	TGCAGCGTTCGACAGTCTGAAAAACTGTTTTTT	CSVRQSEKLFF
TRBV6-6	TRBJ2-7	-	14	TRBD2	TGTGCCACCACAGAGCGGGGCCCCACCTACGAGCAGTACTTC	CATTERGPTYEQYF
TRBV6-5	TRBJ1-2	-	15	-	TGTGCCAGCACTCACCCCCGGGAAGCTAACTATGGCTACACCTTC	CASTHPREANYGYTF
TRBV4-2	TRBJ2-5	once	16	-	TGTGCCAGCAGCCAAGGGGGACTCGGAGGAGTGGAGACCCAGTACTTC	CASSQGGLGGVETQYF
TRBV5-1	TRBJ2-1	-	14	-	TGCGCCAGCAGCTCTGACGATGGGGCGCTAGAGCAGTTCTTC	CASSSDDGALEQFF
TRBV14	TRBJ2-2	-	15	-	TGTGCCAGCAGCCAAGTACCTGCGGGGACCGGGGAGCTGTTTTTT	CASSQVPAGTGELFF
TRBV18	TRBJ1-4	once	15	TRBD1	TGTGCCAGCTCACTTACAGGGGGCCCTAATGAAAAACTGTTTTTT	CASSLTGGPNEKLFF
TRBV7-9	TRBJ2-1	-	12	-	TGTGCCAGCAGCTACGGTCCCAATGAGCAGTTCTTC	CASSYGPNEQFF
TRBV19	TRBJ2-3	-	17	-	TGTGCCTGTGCTGGGTTGGCGGGGTCCCTTAGCACAGATACGCAGTATTTT	CACAGLAGSLSTDTQYF
TRBV7-9	TRBJ2-3	-	14	-	TGTGCCAGCAGCCCCCCGGTTAGCACAGATACGCAGTATTTT	CASSPPVSTDTQYF
TRBV5-1	TRBJ1-1	-	15	TRBD1	TGCGCCAGCAGCGAACGGACAGGGGGTGGGACTGAAGCTTTCTTT	CASSERTGGGTEAFF
TRBV27	TRBJ2-1	-	15	TRBD2	TGTGCCAGCAGTCCGGGACTAGCGGGCCAAAATGAGCAGTTCTTC	CASSPGLAGQNEQFF
TRBV19	TRBJ2-5	-	14	-	TGTGCCAGTAGTATGTACTCCCAAGAGAAGACCCAGTACTTC	CASSMYSQEKTQYF
TRBV7-6	TRBJ2-2	-	16	-	TGTGCCAGCAGCTCGGATATAACAGCGGCCACCGGGGAGCTGTTTTTT	CASSSDITAATGELFF
TRBV7-9	TRBJ2-7	once	16	-	TGTGCCAGCAGTATCTCCCAGGGGACCCAGACCTACGAGCAGTACTTC	CASSISQGTQTYEQYF
TRBV7-2	TRBJ1-2	-	13	-	TGTGCCAGCAGCTTCGACAGGCTCTATGGCTACACCTTC	CASSFDRLYGYTF
TRBV7-9	TRBJ1-2	-	15	TRBD1	TGTGCCAGCAGCTTGTGGACAGGGGATAACTATGGCTACACCTTC	CASSLWTGDNYGYTF
TRBV6-5	TRBJ2-3	-	16	-	TGTGCCAGCAGTTACAGCGGGACAACTAGCACAGATACGCAGTATTTT	CASSYSGTTSTDTQYF
TRBV30	TRBJ2-2	-	15	TRBD2	TGTGCCTGGAGTGTTATCGGCGGGGGGGCCGGGGAGCTGTTTTTT	CAWSVIGGGAGELFF
TRBV5-6	TRBJ2-2	-	15	-	TGTGCCAGCAGCTTGCGGACAGTGAACACCGGGGAGCTGTTTTTT	CASSLRTVNTGELFF
TRBV9	TRBJ2-3	-	16	TRBD2	TGTGCCAGCAGCGTAGTGGGCGGGGGGAGCACAGATACGCAGTATTTT	CASSVVGGGSTDTQYF